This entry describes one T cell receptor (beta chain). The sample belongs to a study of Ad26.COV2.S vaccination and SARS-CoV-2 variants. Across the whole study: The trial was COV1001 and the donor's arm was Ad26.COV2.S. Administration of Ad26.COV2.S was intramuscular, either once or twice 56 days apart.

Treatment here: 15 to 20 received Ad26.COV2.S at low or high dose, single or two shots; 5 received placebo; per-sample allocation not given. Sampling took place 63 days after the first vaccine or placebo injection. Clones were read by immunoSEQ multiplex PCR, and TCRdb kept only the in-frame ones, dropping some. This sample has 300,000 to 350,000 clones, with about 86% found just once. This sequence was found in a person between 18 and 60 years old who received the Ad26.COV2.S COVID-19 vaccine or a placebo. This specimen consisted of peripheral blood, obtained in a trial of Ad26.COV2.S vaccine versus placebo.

CDR3 in amino acids: CSVAEVGYTF. The CDR3, as DNA: TGCAGCGTTGCTGAGGTTGGCTACACCTTC. The V gene is TRBV29-1, the J gene TRBJ1-2, with D unclear. Trimming removed 4 bases from V and 7 bases from J, with 7 bases in between. The germline gives CDR1 SQVTM, CDR2 ANQGSEA. The CDR3 consists of 10 residues.